These 29 T cell receptor beta chains were sequenced from one sample in a study of shared T cell receptors in the human thymus. Assay: immunoSEQ multiplex PCR; the TCRdb copy retains only in-frame clones and omits some. The profile shows 700,000 or so clones, around 85% of them singletons. The same specimen was also included in a second study, on human thymus T cells.

Material for sequencing was thymocytes. These receptors came from a girl in the first two years of life with a congenital heart defect.

The chain links TRBV6-1 to TRBJ1-6; maybe TRBD1 (5 bases). This CDR3 comprises 15 residues. The V and J ends lost 1 base and 11 bases respectively, with 15 bases between them. Germline values: CDR1 MNHNS, CDR2 SASEGT. CDR3 sequence: CASSEVRARTPPLHF. Written as DNA, the CDR3 is TGTGCCAGCAGTGAAGTCAGGGCTCGGACGCCACCCCTCCACTTT.

The chain links TRBV5-1 to TRBJ2-1; D gene ambiguous. CDR3 length equals 17 residues. The V gene's germline CDR1 is SGHRS and CDR2 YFSETQ. V gave up 4 bases and J gave up 5 bases, with 22 bases separating them. This CDR3 is CASSHDLKPALDNEQFF. CDR3 DNA sequence: TGCGCCAGCAGCCACGACTTGAAGCCAGCCCTGGACAATGAGCAGTTCTTC.

This chain joins TRBV7-6 and TRBJ2-2, with no clear D. The CDR3 spans 14 residues. Trimming removed 1 base from V and 5 bases from J, with 8 bases in between. Germline CDR1 SGHVS, CDR2 FNYEAQ. This CDR3 reads CASSLDWLTGELFF. The DNA for the CDR3 is TGTGCCAGCAGCTTAGATTGGCTTACCGGGGAGCTGTTTTTT.

The genes are TRBV6-6 and TRBJ1-5, with a weak D call TRBD1 (6 bases). The germline V and J ends were trimmed by 2 bases and 7 bases, with 15 bases remaining between them. Germline assignment: CDR1 MNHNY and CDR2 SVGAGI (reference sequence). This CDR3 has 15 amino acids. The CDR3 DNA follows: TGTGCCAGCAGTTACGTGCGGGGGGCTGTGCAGCCCCAGCATTTT. It codes for CASSYVRGAVQPQHF.

The genes are TRBV27 and TRBJ1-1; a weak D match, TRBD1 (5 bases). This CDR3 is built from 16 residues. CDR1 MNHEY and CDR2 SMNVEV come from the germline V gene (reference sequence). Deletions cut 7 bases from V and 0 bases from J, with 18 bases between. CDR3 protein: CASTSGPPAMNTEAFF. The DNA of the CDR3 is TGTGCCAGCACCTCAGGGCCCCCAGCCATGAACACTGAAGCTTTCTTT.

This clone was counted a single time. The chain combines TRBV4-3 with TRBJ2-2; perhaps TRBD2 as D (5 bases). This CDR3 contains 19 residues. Germline CDR1 reads LGHNA; CDR2 reads YSLEER. Trimming shortened V by 1 base and J by 4 bases, and 22 bases separated the two germline ends. CDR3 DNA sequence: TGCGCCAGCAGCCAAGGAGGGCTCCCAGAGATTCACACCACCGGGGAGCTGTTTTTT. Protein: CASSQGGLPEIHTTGELFF.

The genes are TRBV6-6 and TRBJ1-5; a weak D match, TRBD1 (6 bases). V lost 3 bases to trimming and J lost 6 bases, with 15 bases between them. There are 15 residues in the CDR3. Germline loops: CDR1 MNHNY, CDR2 SVGAGI (reference sequence). The DNA of the CDR3 is TGTGCCAGCAGTTATCGGGGAGCAGGGGTTCAGCCCCAGCATTTT. Its translation is CASSYRGAGVQPQHF.

This chain joins TRBV28 and TRBJ1-2; 7 bases agree with TRBD1. The CDR3 is made up of 16 amino acids. J gave up 2 bases and V 2 bases, and 8 bases lay outside the gene matches. Germline values: CDR1 MDHEN, CDR2 SYDVKM. CDR3 nucleotide sequence: TGTGCCAGCAGTTTAATCCCCGGGACAGCGAACTATGGCTACACCTTC. It translates to CASSLIPGTANYGYTF.

This clone was found a few times. The chain carries TRBV23-1 and TRBJ1-4, with 8 positions matching TRBD1. TRBV23-1 is flagged as an ORF with uncertain function. CDR3 length equals 17 residues. V shed 0 bases, J shed 8 bases, and the junction held 11 bases outside the gene matches. In DNA, the CDR3 is TGCGCCAGCAGTCAATCGTTGTCAGGGGGCGTTAGGGAAAAACTGTTTTTT. This sequence encodes CASSQSLSGGVREKLFF.

The genes are TRBV4-1 and TRBJ1-4; 9 positions agree with TRBD1. V was clipped by 1 base and J by 11 bases; unmatched bases: 5. The CDR3 is 14 amino acids. Per germline, CDR1 MGHRA and CDR2 YSYEKL. The CDR3 coding sequence is TGCGCCAGCAGCCAAGCTTTGGACAGGGGCAAACTGTTTTTT. The encoded protein is CASSQALDRGKLFF.

The genes are TRBV9 and TRBJ2-1, with D unresolved. This CDR3 spans 13 amino acids. In germline, CDR1 is SGDLS, CDR2 YYNGEE. Trimming took 0 bases from V and 7 from J, leaving 8 bases between them. The CDR3 bases are TGTGCCAGCAGCGTAGGATTGGCTAATGAGCAGTTCTTC. Translated: CASSVGLANEQFF.

The J gene is TRBJ1-1, the V gene TRBV19; D may be TRBD1 (6 bases). From germline, CDR1 is LNHDA and CDR2 SQIVND (reference sequence). The CDR3 has 14 residues. V was clipped by 2 bases and J by 5 bases, with 12 bases between them. CDR3 DNA: TGTGCCAGTAGTATAATCAGGGGTTGGACTGAAGCTTTCTTT. Its translation is CASSIIRGWTEAFF. Using reference TRBV19 and TRBJ1-1 for the parts outside the CDR3, the full variable domain is DGGITQSPKYLFRKEGQNVTLSCEQNLNHDAMYWYRQDPGQGLRLIYYSQIVNDFQKGDIAEGYSVSREKKESFPLTVTSAQKNPTAFYLCASSIIRGWTEAFFGQGTRLTVV.

The J gene is TRBJ1-2, the V gene TRBV18; D call uncertain. The CDR3 totals 17 residues. Germline values: CDR1 KGHSH, CDR2 LQKENI. Trimming removed 3 bases at V and 3 bases at J, with 20 bases between. CDR3 sequence reads: CASSPQFHPNADYGYTF. CDR3 DNA sequence: TGTGCCAGCTCACCCCAATTTCACCCAAACGCGGACTATGGCTACACCTTC. Full variable domain (outside the CDR3, taken from reference TRBV18 and TRBJ1-2): NAGVMQNPRHLVRRRGQEARLRCSPMKGHSHVYWYRQLPEEGLKFMVYLQKENIIDESGMPKERFSAEFPKEGPSILRIQQVVRGDSAAYFCASSPQFHPNADYGYTFGSGTRLTVV.

The chain carries TRBV5-6 and TRBJ2-7; 9 bases are shared with TRBD1. Germline V gene sequence: CDR1 SGHDT, CDR2 YYEEEE. This CDR3 contains 16 residues. Trimming removed 1 base from V and 4 bases from J; junction bases left unmatched: 9. The CDR3 protein is CASSLCPGTGWYEQYF. CDR3 bases: TGTGCCAGCAGCTTGTGTCCCGGGACAGGGTGGTACGAGCAGTACTTC.

The chain joins TRBV5-6 to TRBJ1-6; D not certain. V gave up 0 bases and J gave up 7 bases, with 17 bases separating them. CDR3 length: 17 residues. From germline, CDR1 is SGHDT and CDR2 YYEEEE. As DNA, the CDR3 is TGTGCCAGCAGCTTGGCGGCGGGCCCGAACCAAAATTCACCCCTCCACTTT. It specifies CASSLAAGPNQNSPLHF. The complete variable domain, with remaining parts taken from reference TRBV5-6 and TRBJ1-6, reads DAGVTQSPTHLIKTRGQQVTLRCSPKSGHDTVSWYQQALGQGPQFIFQYYEEEERQRGNFPDRFSGHQFPNYSSELNVNALLLGDSALYLCASSLAAGPNQNSPLHFGNGTRLTVT.

This clone was seen a few times. The CDR3 loop is CASSRVVVCGGAMARQFF. The CDR3 DNA is TGCGCCAGCAGCCGGGTGGTCGTTTGCGGGGGGGCAATGGCACGGCAGTTCTTC. The V and J genes are TRBV5-1 and TRBJ2-1; 9 bases map to TRBD2. The CDR3 contains 18 residues. The V gene end was trimmed by 4 bases and the J gene end by 12 bases; junction bases not matched to a gene: 23. Germline V lookup: CDR1 SGHRS, CDR2 YFSETQ.

The table lists this clone with a count of one. CDR3 amino acids: CASSLRGVSGDHEKLFF. The DNA for the CDR3 is TGCGCCAGCAGCTTACGGGGGGTGAGCGGGGACCATGAAAAACTGTTTTTT. This chain uses TRBV5-1 with TRBJ1-4; a weak D match, TRBD1 (5 bases). Germline values: CDR1 SGHRS, CDR2 YFSETQ. V dropped 2 bases and J dropped 6 bases, with 20 bases sitting between them. There are 17 residues in the CDR3.

Only one count was recorded for this clone. The chain uses TRBV5-4 and TRBJ2-1; a weak D match, TRBD2 (6 bases). The V end lost 7 bases, the J end lost 0 bases, and 11 bases lay between the germline ends. Germline V gene data show CDR1 as SGHNT and CDR2 as YYREEE (reference sequence). There are 14 residues in the CDR3. CDR3 loop: CASGGAASYNEQFF. The DNA for the CDR3 is TGTGCCAGCGGCGGGGCTGCCTCCTACAATGAGCAGTTCTTC.

The V gene is TRBV5-6, the J gene TRBJ2-2; D is uncertain. The germline gives CDR1 SGHDT, CDR2 YYEEEE. The CDR3 totals 17 residues. V was cut by 4 bases and J by 0 bases, with 16 bases left in between. CDR3 in amino acids: CASSPHLASANTGELFF. CDR3 nucleotides: TGTGCCAGCAGCCCCCACCTGGCCAGTGCGAACACCGGGGAGCTGTTTTTT.

V and J are TRBV5-4 and TRBJ1-1, with D perhaps matching TRBD1 (5 bases). Trimming shortened V by 9 bases and J by 0 bases, and 24 bases separated the two germline ends. The germline CDR1 and CDR2 sequences are SGHNT and YYREEE (reference sequence). CDR3 length: 17 amino acids. The CDR3 DNA reads TGTGCCACCCGATGGGAGCCCGGGGGGGTTATGAACACTGAAGCTTTCTTT. It codes for CATRWEPGGVMNTEAFF.

V and J are TRBV2 and TRBJ1-6; D gene uncertain. The CDR3 is made up of 13 amino acids. V was cut by 7 bases and J by 11 bases, with 15 bases left in between. The germline CDR1 and CDR2 sequences are SNHLY and FYNNEI. CDR3 amino acids: CASTGFRLPPLHF. CDR3 DNA: TGTGCCAGCACGGGATTTAGGCTACCACCCCTCCACTTT.

The chain is built from TRBV30 and TRBJ2-7; the match to TRBD1 covers 9 bases. The CDR3 has 14 residues. Germline V gives CDR1 GTSNPN, CDR2 SVGIG (reference sequence). Trimming removed 5 bases from V and 8 bases from J; junction bases left unmatched: 13. CDR3 DNA: TGTGCCTGGCGCGAGACAGGGGGAGATTATAAGCAGTACTTC. Protein product: CAWRETGGDYKQYF.

The table lists this clone with a count of one. The chain links TRBV5-4 to TRBJ2-7; tentative D call: TRBD2 (5 bases). The V end was cut by 0 bases, the J end by 3 bases, with 10 bases between. Germline values: CDR1 SGHNT, CDR2 YYREEE (reference sequence). This CDR3 region has 14 residues. The CDR3 sequence: CASSLGARGYEQYF. The CDR3 DNA is TGTGCCAGCAGCTTGGGGGCTCGGGGCTACGAGCAGTACTTC.

This chain links TRBV6-6 with TRBJ1-6; D may be TRBD1 (6 bases). Trimming cost V 0 bases and J 7 bases, with 10 bases left between them. The CDR3 consists of 15 residues. Germline V lookup: CDR1 MNHNY, CDR2 SVGAGI (reference sequence). CDR3: CASSYSYRENSPLHF. CDR3 nucleotides: TGTGCCAGCAGTTACTCCTACAGGGAGAATTCACCCCTCCACTTT.

The chain is built from TRBV4-2 and TRBJ2-2; possible D gene TRBD1, 5 bases. Germline V lookup: CDR1 LGHNA, CDR2 YNFKEQ. Trimming shortened V by 0 bases and J by 7 bases, and 15 bases separated the two germline ends. This CDR3 is built from 16 residues. DNA of the CDR3: TGTGCCAGCAGCCAAGATCTAACGGGTCAGGGCGGGGAGCTGTTTTTT. Its protein is CASSQDLTGQGGELFF.

This chain joins TRBV9 and TRBJ2-7; the D gene is possibly TRBD2 (5 bases). V was shortened by 5 bases and J by 2 bases, with 14 bases between the two germline ends. The CDR3 covers 14 residues. Germline V gives CDR1 SGDLS, CDR2 YYNGEE. CDR3 coding DNA: TGTGCCAGCAGTTGGGGAGACACAGCCTACGAGCAGTACTTC. Encoded protein: CASSWGDTAYEQYF.

This chain joins TRBV4-3 and TRBJ1-6; 12 bases align to TRBD1. This CDR3 has 19 amino acids. The J segment lost 7 bases and the V segment lost 4 bases, leaving 14 bases of the junction unmatched. The germline CDR1 and CDR2 sequences are LGHNA and YSLEER. The CDR3 region has the DNA TGCGCCAGCAGCCCCCTCGGGGACAGGGGGCGTTGGGCGAATTCACCCCTCCACTTT. Translated: CASSPLGDRGRWANSPLHF.

The gene calls are TRBV29-1 and TRBJ1-2; 11 nucleotides match TRBD1. Germline V lookup: CDR1 SQVTM, CDR2 ANQGSEA. This CDR3 contains 13 residues. V was clipped by 4 bases and J by 7 bases; unmatched bases: 5. The CDR3 loop reads CSVVGTGGGGYTF. For the CDR3, the DNA is TGCAGCGTTGTTGGGACAGGGGGAGGTGGCTACACCTTC.

About this clone itself: A junction boundary mismatches the germline segment, possibly from a read error. The chain recombines TRBV20-1 with TRBJ1-2, with D maybe TRBD1 (5 bases). Germline V gene data show CDR1 as DFQATT and CDR2 as SNEGSKA (reference sequence). The CDR3 contains 11 residues. CDR3 coding DNA: TGCAGTGGCCGGGGGAACTATGACTACACCTTC. The encoded protein is CSGRGNYDYTF.